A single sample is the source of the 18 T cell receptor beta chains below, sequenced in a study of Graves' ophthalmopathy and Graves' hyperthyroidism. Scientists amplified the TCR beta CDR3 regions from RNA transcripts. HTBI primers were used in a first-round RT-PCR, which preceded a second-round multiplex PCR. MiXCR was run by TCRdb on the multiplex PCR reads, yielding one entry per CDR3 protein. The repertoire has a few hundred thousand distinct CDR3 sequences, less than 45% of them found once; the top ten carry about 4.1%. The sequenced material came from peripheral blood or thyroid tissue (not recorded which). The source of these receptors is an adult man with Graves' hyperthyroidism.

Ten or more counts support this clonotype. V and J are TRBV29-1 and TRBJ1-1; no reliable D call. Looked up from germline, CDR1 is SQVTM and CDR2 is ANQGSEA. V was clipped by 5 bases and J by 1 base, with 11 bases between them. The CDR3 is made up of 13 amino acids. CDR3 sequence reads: CSVSRTENTEAFF. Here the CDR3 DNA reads TGCAGCGTTAGCCGGACGGAGAACACTGAAGCTTTCTTT.

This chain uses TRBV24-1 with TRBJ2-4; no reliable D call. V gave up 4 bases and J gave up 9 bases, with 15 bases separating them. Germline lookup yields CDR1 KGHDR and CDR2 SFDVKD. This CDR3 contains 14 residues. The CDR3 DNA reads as TGTGCCACCAGTGACTGGCGGCCCGGTGGCATTCAGTACTTC. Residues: CATSDWRPGGIQYF.

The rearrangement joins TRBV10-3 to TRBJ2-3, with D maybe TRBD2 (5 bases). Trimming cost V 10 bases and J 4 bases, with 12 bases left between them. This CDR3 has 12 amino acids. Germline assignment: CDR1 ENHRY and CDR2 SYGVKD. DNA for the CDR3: TGTGCCAGCACTTCAGCGGCAGATACGCAGTATTTT. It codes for CASTSAADTQYF.

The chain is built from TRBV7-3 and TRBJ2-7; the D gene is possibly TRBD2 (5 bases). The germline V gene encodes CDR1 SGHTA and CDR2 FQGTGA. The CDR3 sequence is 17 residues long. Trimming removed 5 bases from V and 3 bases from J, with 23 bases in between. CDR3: CASSKTRRGTDGYEQYF. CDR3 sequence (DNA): TGTGCCAGCAGCAAGACCCGACGGGGAACGGATGGCTACGAGCAGTACTTC. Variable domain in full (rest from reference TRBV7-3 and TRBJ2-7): GAGVSQTPSNKVTEKGKYVELRCDPISGHTALYWYRQSLGQGPEFLIYFQGTGAADDSGLPNDRFFAVRPEGSVSTLKIQRTERGDSAVYLCASSKTRRGTDGYEQYFGPGTRLTVT.

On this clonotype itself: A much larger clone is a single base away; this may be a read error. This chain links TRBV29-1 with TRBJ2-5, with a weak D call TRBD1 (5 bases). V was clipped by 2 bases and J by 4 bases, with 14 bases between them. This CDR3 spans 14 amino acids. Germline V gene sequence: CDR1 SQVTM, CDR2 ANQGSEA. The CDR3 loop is CSVEPQGIRETQYF. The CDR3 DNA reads TGCAGCGTTGAACCCCAGGGAATACGAGAGACCCAGTACTTC.

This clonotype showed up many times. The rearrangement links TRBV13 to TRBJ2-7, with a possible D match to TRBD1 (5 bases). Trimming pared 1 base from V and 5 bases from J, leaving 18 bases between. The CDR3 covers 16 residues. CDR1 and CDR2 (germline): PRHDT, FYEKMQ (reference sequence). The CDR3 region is CASSLAAGQGVNEQYF. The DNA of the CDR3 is TGTGCCAGCAGCTTAGCGGCCGGGCAGGGTGTCAACGAGCAGTACTTC. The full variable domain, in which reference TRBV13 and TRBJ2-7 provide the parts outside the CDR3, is AAGVIQSPRHLIKEKRETATLKCYPIPRHDTVYWYQQGPGQDPQFLISFYEKMQSDKGSIPDRFSAQQFSDYHSELNMSSLELGDSALYFCASSLAAGQGVNEQYFGPGTRLTVT.

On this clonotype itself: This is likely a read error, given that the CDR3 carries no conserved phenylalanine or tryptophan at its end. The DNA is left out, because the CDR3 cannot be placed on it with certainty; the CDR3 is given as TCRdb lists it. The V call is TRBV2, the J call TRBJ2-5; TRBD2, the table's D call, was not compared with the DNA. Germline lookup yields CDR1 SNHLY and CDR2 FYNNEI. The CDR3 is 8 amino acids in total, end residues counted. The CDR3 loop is CAVLTRTS.

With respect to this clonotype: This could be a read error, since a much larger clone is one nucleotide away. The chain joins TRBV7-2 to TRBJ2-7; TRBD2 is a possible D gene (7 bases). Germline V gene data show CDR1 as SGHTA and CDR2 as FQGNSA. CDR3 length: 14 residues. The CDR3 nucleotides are TGTGCCAGCAGCCTCGGGGGGCCCACCTACGGGCAGTACTTC. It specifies CASSLGGPTYGQYF.

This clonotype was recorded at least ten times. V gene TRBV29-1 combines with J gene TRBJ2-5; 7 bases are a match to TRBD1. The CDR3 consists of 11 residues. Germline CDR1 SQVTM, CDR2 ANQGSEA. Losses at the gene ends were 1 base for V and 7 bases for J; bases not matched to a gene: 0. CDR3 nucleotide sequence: TGCAGCGTTGAAGCAGGGGGGACCCAGTACTTC. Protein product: CSVEAGGTQYF.

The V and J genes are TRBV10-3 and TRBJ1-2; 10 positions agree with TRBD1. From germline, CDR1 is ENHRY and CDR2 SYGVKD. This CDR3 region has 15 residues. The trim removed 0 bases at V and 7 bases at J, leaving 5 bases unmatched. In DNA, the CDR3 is TGTGCCATCAGTGAGTCCGGGACAGGGGATGGTGGCTACACCTTC. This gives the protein CAISESGTGDGGYTF.

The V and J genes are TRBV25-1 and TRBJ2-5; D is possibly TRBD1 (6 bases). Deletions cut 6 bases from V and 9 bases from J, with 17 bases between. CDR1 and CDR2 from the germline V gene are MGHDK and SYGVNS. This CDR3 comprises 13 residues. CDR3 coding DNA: TGTGCCAGCAGAGGGGGAGCTGGCCAGCCCCAGTACTTC. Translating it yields CASRGGAGQPQYF. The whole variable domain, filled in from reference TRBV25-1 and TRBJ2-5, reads EADIYQTPRYLVIGTGKKITLECSQTMGHDKMYWYQQDPGMELHLIHYSYGVNSTEKGDLSSESTVSRIRTEHFPLTLESARPSHTSQYLCASRGGAGQPQYFGPGTRLLVL.

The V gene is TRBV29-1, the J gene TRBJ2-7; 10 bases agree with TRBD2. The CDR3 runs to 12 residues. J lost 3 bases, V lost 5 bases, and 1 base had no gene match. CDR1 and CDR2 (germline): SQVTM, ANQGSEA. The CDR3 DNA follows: TGCAGCGTTACTAGCGGGGACTACGAGCAGTACTTC. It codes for CSVTSGDYEQYF.

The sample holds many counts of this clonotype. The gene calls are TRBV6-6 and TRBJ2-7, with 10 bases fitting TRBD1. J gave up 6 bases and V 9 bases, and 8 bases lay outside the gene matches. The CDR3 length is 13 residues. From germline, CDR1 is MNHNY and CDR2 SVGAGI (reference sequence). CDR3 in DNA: TGTGCCAGTACGGGACAGGGGTGGGGCGAGCAGTACTTC. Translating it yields CASTGQGWGEQYF.

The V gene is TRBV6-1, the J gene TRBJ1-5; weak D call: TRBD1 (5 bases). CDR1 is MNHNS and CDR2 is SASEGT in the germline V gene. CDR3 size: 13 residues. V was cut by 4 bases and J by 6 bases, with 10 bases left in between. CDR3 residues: CASSASGVQPQHF. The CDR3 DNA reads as TGTGCCAGCAGTGCGTCGGGGGTTCAGCCCCAGCATTTT.

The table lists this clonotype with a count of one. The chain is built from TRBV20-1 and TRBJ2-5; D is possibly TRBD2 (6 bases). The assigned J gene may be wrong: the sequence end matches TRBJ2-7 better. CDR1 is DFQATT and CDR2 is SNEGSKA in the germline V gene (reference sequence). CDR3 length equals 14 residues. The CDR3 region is CSATRAGLSYEQYF. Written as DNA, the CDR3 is TGCAGTGCTACCAGAGCGGGCCTTTCTTACGAGCAGTACTTC.

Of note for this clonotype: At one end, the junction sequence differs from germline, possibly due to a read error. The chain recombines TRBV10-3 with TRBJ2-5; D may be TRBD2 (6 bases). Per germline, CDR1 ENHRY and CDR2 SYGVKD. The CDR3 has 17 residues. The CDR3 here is CASSEARGPTYQETQYF. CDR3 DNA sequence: TGTGCCAGCAGTGAAGCGCGGGGACCGACGTACCAAGAGACCCAGTACTTC.

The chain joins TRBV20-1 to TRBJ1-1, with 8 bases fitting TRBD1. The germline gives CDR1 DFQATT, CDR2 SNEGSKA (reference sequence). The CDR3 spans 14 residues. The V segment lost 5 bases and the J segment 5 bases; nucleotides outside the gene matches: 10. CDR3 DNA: TGCAGTGCTCGAACCACAGGGGGGTTAACTGAAGCTTTCTTT. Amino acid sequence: CSARTTGGLTEAFF.

The CDR3 is CASSLAAGAGTEAFF. CDR3 coding DNA: TGCGCCAGCAGCTTGGCGGCAGGGGCTGGCACTGAAGCTTTCTTT. The chain carries TRBV5-1 and TRBJ1-1; TRBD1 is a possible D gene (6 bases). Germline values: CDR1 SGHRS, CDR2 YFSETQ. The ends were cut back, 0 bases at V and 4 bases at J, with 13 bases in the middle. The CDR3 is 15 residues long.